A single sample gave rise to the 5 T cell receptor beta chains below, sequenced in a study of shared clonotypes between healthy human individuals (dated by TCRdb to 2020 to 2021). Library generation was performed with the immunoSEQ multiplex PCR assay. Drawn from immuneACCESS, this table holds only the in-frame rearrangements with V and J called that TCRdb kept. Clones are partly lost; checked studies trace under half to an unresolved V gene and leave the rest unexplained. Recorded for this sample are just over 2,000,000 clones; approximately 95% of them occurred a single time. The ten largest make up 0.1% to 0.15% of the sample. Sequencing was carried out using naive CD4+ T cells sorted from blood. The cell subset or site label, read with the paper, signifies: CD45RA+ positively selected. Receptors were obtained from a man aged 18 to 35 in good health.

This chain joins TRBV2 and TRBJ2-7; 7 positions agree with TRBD1. The junction had 7 bases not matched to a gene; V was cut back by 5 bases and J by 0 bases. Germline values: CDR1 SNHLY, CDR2 FYNNEI. This CDR3 has 15 residues. CDR3 residues: CASSRETGSSYEQYF. CDR3 sequence (DNA): TGTGCCAGCAGTCGAGAGACAGGGAGCTCCTACGAGCAGTACTTC. Filled out from reference TRBV2 and TRBJ2-7, the complete variable domain reads EPEVTQTPSHQVTQMGQEVILRCVPISNHLYFYWYRQILGQKVEFLVSFYNNEISEKSEIFDDQFSVERPDGSNFTLKIRSTKLEDSAMYFCASSRETGSSYEQYFGPGTRLTVT.

This CDR3 reads CASSEVPYEQYF. CDR3 DNA: TGTGCCAGCAGTGAAGTACCCTACGAGCAGTACTTC. V and J are TRBV2 and TRBJ2-7; D is undetermined. Germline V gene lookup returns CDR1 SNHLY and CDR2 FYNNEI. With 1 base removed from V and 2 bases from J, the gap between germline ends came to 3 bases. This CDR3 is built from 12 residues. Combining the CDR3 with reference TRBV2 and TRBJ2-7 gives the whole variable domain EPEVTQTPSHQVTQMGQEVILRCVPISNHLYFYWYRQILGQKVEFLVSFYNNEISEKSEIFDDQFSVERPDGSNFTLKIRSTKLEDSAMYFCASSEVPYEQYFGPGTRLTVT.

J is TRBJ2-2 and V is TRBV18; D uncertain. The CDR3 is 15 amino acids. Trimming stripped 2 bases from V and 5 bases from J, with 12 bases between. CDR1 KGHSH and CDR2 LQKENI come from the germline V gene. Here the CDR3 DNA reads TGTGCCAGCTCACCATCGGTCGGGTTAACCGGGGAGCTGTTTTTT. This gives the protein CASSPSVGLTGELFF.

V and J are TRBV19 and TRBJ1-4; TRBD1 might be the D (6 bases). Per germline, CDR1 LNHDA and CDR2 SQIVND (reference sequence). V dropped 3 bases and J dropped 7 bases, with 9 bases sitting between them. The CDR3 length is 13 residues. CDR3 DNA sequence: TGTGCCAGTAGTATCAGGGGCTCTGAAAAACTGTTTTTT. Amino acids: CASSIRGSEKLFF.

This chain connects TRBV5-4 to TRBJ2-2, with TRBD2 matching over 9 bases. The CDR3 runs to 16 residues. From germline, CDR1 is SGHNT and CDR2 YYREEE (reference sequence). V dropped 9 bases and J dropped 0; count of bases not matched to a gene: 9. The DNA of the CDR3 is TGTGCCATCCCGGCCGGCGGGGGGGCGAACACCGGGGAGCTGTTTTTT. Translated: CAIPAGGGANTGELFF.